This paragraph covers one T cell receptor (beta chain) sequence. Its antigen is not identified. The CDR3 loop spans 13 amino acids. V lost 1 base and J lost 4; bases outside the gene matches: 2. The germline V gene has CDR1 SGHDT and CDR2 YYEEEE. This sample was taken from a study of cytomegalovirus exposure and HLA in healthy donors. Study context: Counted in an early data release were approximately 80 million unique TCRs from HLA-typed donors. Study conclusions and caveats: Because they were indistinguishable, some V segments, including TRBV6-2 and TRBV6-3, were excluded.

The PCR had 60 Vbeta and 13 Jbeta primers. Profiled with immunoSEQ multiplex PCR; TCRdb holds only in-frame clones, not every one. The table includes approximately 100,000 clones, 66% detected once. The TCR was taken from a woman aged 45-59 years in good health and CMV-seronegative. The chain recombines TRBV5-6 with TRBJ2-7; 7 bases align to TRBD1. What was sequenced was PBMCs. The CDR3 is CASSLQDRYEQYF. The CDR3 DNA sequence: TGTGCCAGCAGCTTGCAGGACAGGTACGAGCAGTACTTC. The whole variable domain, filled in from reference TRBV5-6 and TRBJ2-7, reads DAGVTQSPTHLIKTRGQQVTLRCSPKSGHDTVSWYQQALGQGPQFIFQYYEEEERQRGNFPDRFSGHQFPNYSSELNVNALLLGDSALYLCASSLQDRYEQYFGPGTRLTVT.